A selection of T cell receptor beta chains follows, all from one sample in a study of blood T cell repertoires in COVID-19. Method: immunoSEQ multiplex PCR; TCRdb's copy keeps in-frame clones and lacks some. The sample contains 200,000 to 300,000 clones, 86% of which appear only once. Sequences were obtained from peripheral blood. These receptors all come from a man in his forties or fifties who had recovered from COVID-19. CDR3s include the opening cysteine and the closing phenylalanine or tryptophan. D genes are given only for firm matches. Rows may omit the clone size; those that give it use once, few, many or a size class.

NA,TRBV3-1/TRBV3-2,NA,TRBJ2-5,TGTGCCAGCAGCCAAGGTCCTCCAGGAGGGGGGGGACACCAAGAGACCCAGTACTTC,CASSQGPPGGGGHQETQYF
NA,TRBV13,once,TRBJ1-2,TGTGCCAGCAGCCCTAGTCGACAGGACGCCGACTCTAACTATGGCTACACCTTC,CASSPSRQDADSNYGYTF
TRBD1,TRBV5-5,once,TRBJ2-7,TGTGCCAGCAGCCCAATGACAGGGGAGAAAACCTACGAGCAGTACTTC,CASSPMTGEKTYEQYF
TRBD2,TRBV19,NA,TRBJ2-1,TGTGCCAGTAGTCGCCTAGCGGTTAGCTCCTACAATGAGCAGTTCTTC,CASSRLAVSSYNEQFF
NA,TRBV12-5,NA,TRBJ1-1,TGTGCTAGTGGGCTTTACGTCGGTACAGGGTCCTTAGGGAACACTGAAGCTTTCTTT,CASGLYVGTGSLGNTEAFF
NA,TRBV5-1,NA,TRBJ1-2,TGCGCCAGCAGCTTTGACAGGCAGAGGGCTTGGAACTATGGCTACACCTTC,CASSFDRQRAWNYGYTF
NA,TRBV12-5,NA,TRBJ1-2,TGTGCTAGTGGTTTGGCGTTAGGAGGCTATGGCTACACCTTC,CASGLALGGYGYTF
NA,TRBV3-1/TRBV3-2,NA,TRBJ2-7,TGTGCCAGCACCCGTGGTAGAGTCTCCTACGAGCAGTACTTC,CASTRGRVSYEQYF
NA,TRBV6-2/TRBV6-3,NA,TRBJ2-1,TGTGCCAGCAGTTGGAGGGCCGGGGGTGAGCAGTTCTTC,CASSWRAGGEQFF
TRBD2,TRBV4-3,NA,TRBJ2-7,TGCGCCAGCAGCGAGGGACTAGCGGGTCCAAGCTCCTACGAGCAGTACTTC,CASSEGLAGPSSYEQYF
NA,TRBV6-5,NA,TRBJ1-3,TGTGCCAGCAGTTACTCGCCGGAGGCCTCTGGAAACACCATATATTTT,CASSYSPEASGNTIYF
TRBD2,TRBV7-2,NA,TRBJ2-1,TGTGCCAGCAGCCTAGCGGGAGTTGGAGACAATGAGCAGTTCTTC,CASSLAGVGDNEQFF
TRBD1,TRBV4-2,NA,TRBJ1-4,TGTGCCAGCAGCCATTCGGGACAGGGTTCACTAAATGAAAAACTGTTTTTT,CASSHSGQGSLNEKLFF
NA,TRBV21-1,NA,TRBJ2-7,TGTGCCAGCAGCAAAGTTGAGGCGGCGGGAGGGTGCGGCGAGCAGTACTTC,CASSKVEAAGGCGEQYF
TRBD2,TRBV7-2,once,TRBJ2-1,TGTGCCAGCAGCTTGACTAGCGGGAGGCAGTACAATGAGCAGTTCTTC,CASSLTSGRQYNEQFF
TRBD1,TRBV19,NA,TRBJ1-3,TGTGCCAGTAGTATTAACAGGGGAGCAAACACCATATATTTT,CASSINRGANTIYF
TRBD2,TRBV6-5,NA,TRBJ2-3,TGTGCCAGCAGGCTAGCGGGGGGAAGAACAGATACGCAGTATTTT,CASRLAGGRTDTQYF
NA,TRBV6-6,NA,TRBJ2-1,TGTGCCAGCAGTACCCAGCCTAGTTCGGGTGAGCAGTTCTTC,CASSTQPSSGEQFF
NA,TRBV6-5,NA,TRBJ1-5,TGTGCCAGCTCAAGGACGGGGAATCAGCCCCAGCATTTT,CASSRTGNQPQHF
TRBD2,TRBV5-1,NA,TRBJ2-1,TGCGCCAGCCGAAACTTGAGGGGCCTAATAGCGGGCAGCTACAATGAGCAGTTCTTC,CASRNLRGLIAGSYNEQFF
NA,TRBV5-1,NA,TRBJ2-1,TGCGCCAGCAGCCCGGCTAGGGGGAGCTCCTACAATGAGCAGTTCTTC,CASSPARGSSYNEQFF
NA,TRBV5-1,NA,TRBJ2-7,TGCGCCAGCAGCTTGCTGGCTAGCCGAACCTACGAGCAGTACTTC,CASSLLASRTYEQYF
TRBD1,TRBV7-9,NA,TRBJ1-2,TGTGCCAGCAGCTTAGGGGCCTGGGACAGGTCATCGAATGGCTACACCTTC,CASSLGAWDRSSNGYTF
TRBD1,TRBV9,few,TRBJ2-1,TGTGCCAGTTCGACAGGGGGTCCTGTCAATGAGCAGTTCTTC,CASSTGGPVNEQFF
TRBD1,TRBV7-9,NA,TRBJ2-7,TGTGCCAGCAGACCCGGGACAGGGGAGTTCTACGAGCAGTACTTC,CASRPGTGEFYEQYF
TRBD2,TRBV18,once,TRBJ2-7,TGTGCCAGCTCACCTCCGGGACTAGGGGCCATCGGTCAGTACTTC,CASSPPGLGAIGQYF
TRBD1,TRBV11-2,NA,TRBJ2-1,TGTGCCAGCAGCCTCCGAGGGACAGTAGTCTACAATGAGCAGTTCTTC,CASSLRGTVVYNEQFF
TRBD2,TRBV14,NA,TRBJ2-3,TGTGCCAGCAGCCAAGGACTAGCGGGAGGGTTTGCAGATACGCAGTATTTT,CASSQGLAGGFADTQYF
NA,TRBV6-5,NA,TRBJ1-1,TGTGCCAGCAGGAATCGGGGAGTAAAAGCTTTCTTT,CASRNRGVKAFF
NA,TRBV12-3/TRBV12-4,NA,TRBJ2-1,TGTGCCAGCAGCCATCTAAAGAATGAGCAGTTCTTC,CASSHLKNEQFF
TRBD2,TRBV11-1,NA,TRBJ2-7,TGTGCCAGCAGCATTGGACTAGCGGACGAGCAGTACTTC,CASSIGLADEQYF
NA,TRBV11-2,NA,TRBJ1-5,TGTGCCAGCAGCTTTGACATGGGCAATCAGCCCCAGCATTTT,CASSFDMGNQPQHF
TRBD2,TRBV6-2/TRBV6-3,NA,TRBJ2-3,TGTGCCAGCAGTTACTCGAAAGCCGCGGGAGTAGTGACTACGCAGTATTTT,CASSYSKAAGVVTTQYF
NA,TRBV7-2,NA,TRBJ1-6,TGTGCCAGCAGCTTAGATCCCCCCAGGACACCCCTCCACTTT,CASSLDPPRTPLHF
NA,TRBV5-4,NA,TRBJ1-5,TGTGCCAGCAGCTTGGGGCCGGGGAGCAATCAGCCCCAGCATTTT,CASSLGPGSNQPQHF
TRBD1,TRBV7-9,NA,TRBJ1-4,TGTGCCAGCAGCTTCGGGACAGCTAATGAAAAACTGTTTTTT,CASSFGTANEKLFF
TRBD2,TRBV6-1,NA,TRBJ2-1,TGTGCCAGCAGTGAAGCGGGAGCAGCGGGGAATGAGCAGTTCTTC,CASSEAGAAGNEQFF
TRBD1,TRBV7-8,NA,TRBJ1-2,TGTGCCAGCAGCTTAGTTGTTCCAGGGGGCAGGTTTGGCTACACCTTC,CASSLVVPGGRFGYTF
NA,TRBV5-8,few,TRBJ2-7,TGTGCCAGCACCCACTCTGTAGTAGCGTTCTCCTACGAGCAGTACTTC,CASTHSVVAFSYEQYF
NA,TRBV10-2,NA,TRBJ1-5,TGCGCCAGCAGTGTGGAGGGAAATCAGCCCCAGCATTTT,CASSVEGNQPQHF
NA,TRBV2,once,TRBJ2-3,TGTGCCAGCAGTGGCGGGACAGGCACAGATACGCAGTATTTT,CASSGGTGTDTQYF
TRBD1,TRBV6-9,NA,TRBJ2-3,TGTGCCAGCAGGCGCGCCCACCTAGGACAGGTAACAGATACGCAGTATTTT,CASRRAHLGQVTDTQYF
TRBD1,TRBV6-5,once,TRBJ2-7,TGTGCCAGCAGCCTCTCCGGGACAGGGGGCTACGAGCAGTACTTC,CASSLSGTGGYEQYF
TRBD1,TRBV5-1,NA,TRBJ2-7,TGCGCCAGCAGCTTGACCCGGGACAGCCTCTACGAGCAGTACTTC,CASSLTRDSLYEQYF
TRBD1,TRBV15,NA,TRBJ1-4,TGTGCCACAAAGGGACAGTTAATAATAGGGGAAAAACTGTTTTTT,CATKGQLIIGEKLFF
NA,TRBV21-1,few,TRBJ2-3,TGTGCCAGCAGCAAACCGAGACACAGGGGGCGGTCGGATACGCAGTATTTT,CASSKPRHRGRSDTQYF
TRBD1,TRBV4-1,NA,TRBJ1-4,TGCGCCAGCAGCCAAGGACAGGGGTTTAATGAAAAACTGTTTTTT,CASSQGQGFNEKLFF
TRBD1,TRBV7-9,few,TRBJ1-5,TGTGCCAGCAGCTTAGAATATGGGGACAGCCTCCGGTGGAATCAGCCCCAGCATTTT,CASSLEYGDSLRWNQPQHF
TRBD1,TRBV9,NA,TRBJ2-1,TGTGCCAGCAGCGTAGTCCCGACAGGGAGCTCCTACAATGAGCAGTTCTTC,CASSVVPTGSSYNEQFF
TRBD1,TRBV27,NA,TRBJ2-7,TGTGCCAGCGCGCTGGGGACAGGGAGTTTGGGGCAGTACTTC,CASALGTGSLGQYF
TRBD1,TRBV5-1,NA,TRBJ1-2,TGCGCCAGCAGTCGGGGACAGAACTATGGCTACACCTTC,CASSRGQNYGYTF
TRBD1,TRBV6-5,NA,TRBJ2-2,TGTGCCAGCAGTACCCGGGACAGGGGTGCCGGGGAGCTGTTTTTT,CASSTRDRGAGELFF
TRBD1,TRBV7-6,few,TRBJ2-2,TGTGCCAGCAGCCGCGTGGCGACAGGGAATCAAAGATCGAACACCGGGGAGCTGTTTTTT,CASSRVATGNQRSNTGELFF